This T cell receptor beta chain was recovered during a study of blood T cells in healthy people across ages. In the study overall: Capturing about one barcoded beta molecule per two T cells was achieved by template switching.

A second PCR of 7 to 11 cycles used a sample-barcoded 5' primer and a J-beta primer mix. Via MiXCR, TCRdb re-called the 5' RACE reads, giving one row per CDR3 protein. The data show roughly 2 million distinct CDR3 sequences, 49% seen once. Points from the study as a whole: Relative to aged donors, long-lived donors carried more naive CD4+ cells and displayed higher diversity.

Trimming stripped 0 bases from V and 11 bases from J, with 10 bases between. The CDR3 consists of 11 residues. Germline CDR1 reads DFQATT; CDR2 reads SNEGSKA (reference sequence). Roughly 10 milliliters of peripheral blood were drawn from each donor into EDTA-treated tubes. Every sample yielded at least 6 million isolated PBMCs. This clonotype came up a few times. Its antigen is unidentified. The chain is built from TRBV20-1 and TRBJ2-5; maybe TRBD2 (5 bases). Specimen: blood. This receptor was identified in a woman in her 40s in good health. The CDR3 here is CSAREVGEQYF. CDR3 in DNA: TGCAGTGCTAGAGAGGTCGGGGAGCAGTACTTC.